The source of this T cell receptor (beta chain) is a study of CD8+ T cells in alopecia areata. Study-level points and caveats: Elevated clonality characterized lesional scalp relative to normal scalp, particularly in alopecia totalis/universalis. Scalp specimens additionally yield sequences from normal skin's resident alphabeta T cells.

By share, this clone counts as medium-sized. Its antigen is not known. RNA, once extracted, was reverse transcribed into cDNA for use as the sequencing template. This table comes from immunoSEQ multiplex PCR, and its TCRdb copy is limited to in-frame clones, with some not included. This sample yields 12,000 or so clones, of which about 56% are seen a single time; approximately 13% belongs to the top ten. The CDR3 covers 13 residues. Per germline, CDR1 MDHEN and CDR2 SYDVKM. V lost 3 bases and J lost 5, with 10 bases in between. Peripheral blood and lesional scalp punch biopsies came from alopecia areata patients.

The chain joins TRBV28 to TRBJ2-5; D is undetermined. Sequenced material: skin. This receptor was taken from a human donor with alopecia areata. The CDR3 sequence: CASSFGIGETQYF. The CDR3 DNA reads TGTGCCAGCAGTTTCGGTATAGGGGAGACCCAGTACTTC.